This passage covers 27 T cell receptor beta chains from one sample sequenced in a study of T cell responses to AZD1222 COVID-19 vaccine. The repertoire was sequenced with immunoSEQ multiplex PCR; TCRdb's copy has only in-frame clones and lacks some. The data hold approximately 88,000 clones, with roughly 94% observed a single time. The sample consisted of peripheral blood, taken on day 0 of AZD1222 vaccination. Receptor source: an adult in good health.

V gene TRBV5-1 combines with J gene TRBJ2-5, with 11 bases aligning to TRBD2. CDR1 is SGHRS, CDR2 YFSETQ, per germline. This CDR3 comprises 16 residues. J was trimmed by 5 bases and V by 3 bases; bases with no gene match: 9. Written as DNA, the CDR3 is TGCGCCAGCAGCTGGACTAGCGGGCGGGAAGGGGAGACCCAGTACTTC. This translates into CASSWTSGREGETQYF.

V and J are TRBV5-4 and TRBJ1-3; D gene uncertain. V was trimmed by 1 base and J by 1 base, leaving 0 bases between them. Germline CDR1 SGHNT, CDR2 YYREEE (reference sequence). This CDR3 spans 12 amino acids. The CDR3 loop reads CASSLSGNTIYF. DNA of the CDR3: TGTGCCAGCAGCTTGTCTGGAAACACCATATATTTT.

The gene calls are TRBV27 and TRBJ2-1, with TRBD1 as a possible D gene (5 bases). V dropped 3 bases and J dropped 1 base, with 16 bases sitting between them. The length of the CDR3 is 17 residues. Per germline, CDR1 MNHEY and CDR2 SMNVEV (reference sequence). The CDR3 spells CASSFLEGARSYNEQFF. DNA for the CDR3: TGTGCCAGCAGTTTCCTCGAAGGGGCCAGATCCTACAATGAGCAGTTCTTC.

This clone was seen once. The chain uses TRBV28 and TRBJ1-5, with D uncertain. CDR3 length: 14 residues. Germline-derived CDR1 and CDR2 are MDHEN and SYDVKM. Trimming stripped 7 bases from V and 6 bases from J, with 16 bases between. As DNA, the CDR3 is TGTGCCAGCAACCCCCCCGGGTCTGGTCAGCCCCAGCATTTT. Translated, it gives CASNPPGSGQPQHF. The whole variable domain, remainder taken from reference TRBV28 and TRBJ1-5, is DVKVTQSSRYLVKRTGEKVFLECVQDMDHENMFWYRQDPGLGLRLIYFSYDVKMKEKGDIPEGYSVSREKKERFSLILESASTNQTSMYLCASNPPGSGQPQHFGDGTRLSIL.

The chain combines TRBV10-2 with TRBJ2-7; TRBD1 matches at 10 bases. Trimming at V came to 0 bases and at J to 3 bases, leaving 8 bases not matched to a gene. The CDR3 is 17 amino acids. Germline V gene sequence: CDR1 WSHSY, CDR2 SAAADI. The CDR3 protein is CASSESGIGTGDYEQYF. Written as DNA, the CDR3 is TGCGCCAGCAGTGAGTCTGGGATTGGGACAGGGGACTACGAGCAGTACTTC.

This chain joins TRBV9 and TRBJ2-3; D gene ambiguous. V dropped 3 bases and J dropped 8 bases, with 7 bases sitting between them. From germline, CDR1 is SGDLS and CDR2 YYNGEE. The CDR3 runs 11 residues. CDR3 in amino acids: CASSAPPTQYF. CDR3 DNA: TGTGCCAGCAGCGCCCCCCCTACGCAGTATTTT.

The V gene is TRBV27, the J gene TRBJ1-1, with a tentative D call TRBD1 (6 bases). This CDR3 contains 15 residues. V was cut by 8 bases and J by 0 bases, with 16 bases left in between. Germline lookup yields CDR1 MNHEY and CDR2 SMNVEV (reference sequence). The CDR3 loop is CASRGPRKMNTEAFF. The CDR3 DNA reads TGTGCCAGCCGGGGGCCACGGAAAATGAACACTGAAGCTTTCTTT.

The CDR3 DNA reads as TGTGCCAGCAGCTTGGGGACTAGTTCCTACAATGAGCAGTTCTTC. This translates into CASSLGTSSYNEQFF. The chain couples TRBV7-9 to TRBJ2-1; 8 bases map to TRBD2. The germline V gene has CDR1 SEHNR and CDR2 FQNEAQ (reference sequence). This CDR3 contains 15 residues. With 3 bases clipped from V and 1 base from J, the junction kept 2 bases outside the gene matches.

The chain combines TRBV10-3 with TRBJ2-1; perhaps D is TRBD1 or TRBD2 (5 bases each). The CDR3 sequence is 13 residues long. CDR1 is ENHRY and CDR2 is SYGVKD in the germline V gene. V dropped 7 bases and J dropped 8 bases, with 15 bases sitting between them. The CDR3 DNA reads TGTGCCATCAACCAAGGGACCCACGATGAGCAGTTCTTC. Protein: CAINQGTHDEQFF.

The genes are TRBV19 and TRBJ2-7; 8 bases line up with TRBD1. Germline CDR1 LNHDA, CDR2 SQIVND (reference sequence). V dropped 7 bases and J dropped 5; count of bases not matched to a gene: 7. The CDR3 sequence is 13 residues long. The chain's CDR3 is CASTAGGLDEQYF. CDR3 in DNA: TGTGCCAGTACCGCAGGGGGCTTGGACGAGCAGTACTTC. The entire variable domain, with the rest obtained from reference TRBV19 and TRBJ2-7, is as follows: DGGITQSPKYLFRKEGQNVTLSCEQNLNHDAMYWYRQDPGQGLRLIYYSQIVNDFQKGDIAEGYSVSREKKESFPLTVTSAQKNPTAFYLCASTAGGLDEQYFGPGTRLTVT.

The chain combines TRBV7-9 with TRBJ1-2; D not certain. Germline CDR1 SEHNR, CDR2 FQNEAQ (reference sequence). The CDR3 length is 11 residues. V lost 5 bases and J 8 bases, leaving 9 bases between the germline ends. DNA for the CDR3: TGTGCCAGCAGCCCAAGTTTCGGCTACACCTTC. It codes for CASSPSFGYTF.

The gene calls are TRBV19 and TRBJ2-1, with 11 bases matching TRBD2. V shed 8 bases and J 3 bases; nucleotides not matched to a gene: 3. Germline CDR1 is LNHDA and CDR2 is SQIVND (reference sequence). The CDR3 is 14 residues long. In DNA, the CDR3 is TGTGCCAGTCTCGGGACTAGCGGCTACAATGAGCAGTTCTTC. Translating gives CASLGTSGYNEQFF.

The chain uses TRBV2 and TRBJ2-7; D perhaps matches TRBD2 (5 bases). The ends were cut back, 4 bases at V and 0 bases at J, with 10 bases in the middle. This CDR3 comprises 14 residues. Germline CDR1 and CDR2: SNHLY and FYNNEI. As DNA, the CDR3 is TGTGCCAGCAGTGGGACTTCGAGCTCCTACGAGCAGTACTTC. Its translation is CASSGTSSSYEQYF.

This clone has just a few counts. The gene calls are TRBV7-8 and TRBJ2-1, with D perhaps given as TRBD1 or TRBD2 (5 bases each). Germline V gene lookup returns CDR1 SGHVS and CDR2 FQNEAQ. The ends were cut back, 5 bases at V and 8 bases at J, with 19 bases in the middle. The CDR3 totals 15 residues. The CDR3 protein is CASSHWGPGVDEQFF. DNA of the CDR3: TGTGCCAGCAGCCATTGGGGACCCGGGGTGGATGAGCAGTTCTTC.

This clone has a single count. V and J are TRBV4-3 and TRBJ1-5; no clear D gene. V dropped 4 bases and J dropped 0 bases, with 10 bases sitting between them. Germline V gene lookup returns CDR1 LGHNA and CDR2 YSLEER. The CDR3 has 15 amino acids. DNA for the CDR3: TGCGCCAGCAGCCTTATGTGGGATAGCAATCAGCCCCAGCATTTT. This codes for CASSLMWDSNQPQHF.

The V gene is TRBV6-6, the J gene TRBJ2-1; no reliable D call. Germline lookup yields CDR1 MNHNY and CDR2 SVGAGI (reference sequence). This CDR3 is 13 amino acids long. Trimming took 8 bases from V and 9 from J, leaving 17 bases between them. This CDR3 reads CASSHNLVGEQFF. The CDR3 bases are TGTGCCAGCTCCCATAACCTAGTCGGTGAGCAGTTCTTC.

The rearrangement uses TRBV9 and TRBJ2-7, with TRBD2 identical over 8 bases. This CDR3 region has 14 residues. The V gene end was trimmed by 3 bases and the J gene end by 1 base; junction bases not matched to a gene: 3. In germline, CDR1 is SGDLS, CDR2 YYNGEE. The CDR3 loop is CASSGLANSYEQYF. The CDR3 nucleotides read TGTGCCAGCAGCGGACTAGCGAATTCCTACGAGCAGTACTTC.

This chain uses TRBV24-1 with TRBJ2-7; a possible D gene is TRBD1 (5 bases). Germline assignment: CDR1 KGHDR and CDR2 SFDVKD. The CDR3 loop spans 12 amino acids. Trimming stripped 3 bases from V and 6 bases from J, with 8 bases between. As DNA, the CDR3 is TGTGCCACCAGTGATCCAGGGCGCGAGCAGTACTTC. It translates to CATSDPGREQYF.

The V gene is TRBV7-9, the J gene TRBJ2-1, with 8 bases lining up with TRBD2. Per germline, CDR1 SEHNR and CDR2 FQNEAQ (reference sequence). The V gene end was trimmed by 6 bases and the J gene end by 9 bases; junction bases not matched to a gene: 10. The CDR3 runs to 14 residues. As DNA, the CDR3 is TGTGCCAGCAGAAAACAGCGGGAGCTGGGTGAGCAGTTCTTC. It specifies CASRKQRELGEQFF.

This clone was seen only a few times. This rearrangement joins TRBV24-1 to TRBJ1-5; tentatively, D is TRBD1 (5 bases). Trimming took 2 bases from V and 11 from J, leaving 15 bases between them. The CDR3 spans 14 residues. Germline-derived CDR1 and CDR2 are KGHDR and SFDVKD. The CDR3 reads CATSDSNRGRAQHF. DNA for the CDR3: TGTGCCACCAGTGATTCCAACCGAGGCAGGGCCCAGCATTTT.

The rearrangement joins TRBV4-3 to TRBJ2-3; TRBD2 might be the D (5 bases). V lost 0 bases, J lost 8 bases, and 12 bases lay in between. Germline CDR1 LGHNA, CDR2 YSLEER. The CDR3 is 14 amino acids. The CDR3 loop reads CASSQETGVGTQYF. CDR3 sequence (DNA): TGCGCCAGCAGCCAAGAGACCGGGGTGGGTACGCAGTATTTT.

The chain links TRBV7-9 to TRBJ1-4; 8 nucleotides match TRBD1. The V gene end was trimmed by 4 bases and the J gene end by 0 bases; junction bases not matched to a gene: 7. The CDR3 extends over 17 amino acids. The germline CDR1 and CDR2 sequences are SEHNR and FQNEAQ (reference sequence). CDR3 coding DNA: TGTGCCAGCAGCTCCCCTGGACAGGGCGCAACTAATGAAAAACTGTTTTTT. Residues: CASSSPGQGATNEKLFF.

The gene calls are TRBV6-2 or TRBV6-3 and TRBJ2-5, with 8 bases fitting TRBD2. The V gene's germline CDR1 is MNHEY and CDR2 SVGEGT. Trimming at V came to 2 bases and at J to 2 bases, leaving 4 bases not matched to a gene. The CDR3 consists of 15 residues. The CDR3 loop reads CASSYITSGQETQYF. As DNA, the CDR3 is TGTGCCAGCAGTTACATCACTAGCGGACAAGAGACCCAGTACTTC.

The V gene is TRBV9, the J gene TRBJ2-4, with D possibly being TRBD1 or TRBD2 (5 bases each). The CDR3 consists of 18 residues. The germline V gene encodes CDR1 SGDLS and CDR2 YYNGEE. Trimming removed 0 bases from V and 7 bases from J, with 23 bases in between. The DNA of the CDR3 is TGTGCCAGCAGCGTAGGTGAGCGGCACACAGGAATGATCAACATTCAGTACTTC. Translated, it gives CASSVGERHTGMINIQYF.

This clone was counted a single time. This chain uses TRBV3-1 (or the pseudogene TRBV3-2) with TRBJ2-1; 7 bases agree with TRBD2. The CDR3 length is 16 residues. The germline V gene encodes CDR1 LGHDT and CDR2 YNNKEL (reference sequence). The V gene end was trimmed by 4 bases and the J gene end by 4 bases; junction bases not matched to a gene: 10. CDR3 DNA: TGTGCCAGCAGCCCGACCTCTGCGGGGGTTTACAATGAGCAGTTCTTC. This codes for CASSPTSAGVYNEQFF.

The chain recombines TRBV7-2 with TRBJ2-4, with unresolved D. Trimming removed 7 bases from V and 9 bases from J, with 19 bases in between. CDR1 and CDR2 from the germline V gene are SGHTA and FQGNSA. CDR3 size: 14 residues. CDR3 amino acids: CASKETPEDGIQYF. The CDR3 nucleotides are TGTGCCAGCAAAGAAACCCCCGAGGATGGCATTCAGTACTTC.

The rearrangement uses TRBV9 and TRBJ2-1; D gene unclear. The CDR3 has 12 residues. Trimming took off 3 bases at V and 4 bases at J, with 5 bases between the two ends. The germline CDR1 and CDR2 sequences are SGDLS and YYNGEE. The CDR3 DNA sequence: TGTGCCAGCAGCGCCCTTTACAATGAGCAGTTCTTC. This sequence encodes CASSALYNEQFF.